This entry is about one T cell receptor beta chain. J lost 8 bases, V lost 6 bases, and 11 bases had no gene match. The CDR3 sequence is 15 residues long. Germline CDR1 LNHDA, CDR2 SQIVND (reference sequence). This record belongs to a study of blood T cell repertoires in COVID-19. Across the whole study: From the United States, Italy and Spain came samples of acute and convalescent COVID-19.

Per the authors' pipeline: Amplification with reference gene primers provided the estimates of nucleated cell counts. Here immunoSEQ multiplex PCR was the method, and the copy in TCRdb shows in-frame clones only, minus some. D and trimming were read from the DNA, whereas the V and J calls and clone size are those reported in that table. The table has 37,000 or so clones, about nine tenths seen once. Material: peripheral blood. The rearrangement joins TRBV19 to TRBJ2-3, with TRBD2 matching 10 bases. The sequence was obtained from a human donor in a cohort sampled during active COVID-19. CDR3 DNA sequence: TGTGCCAGTAGCGCGCTAGCGGGAGTTCAATCTACGCAGTATTTT. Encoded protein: CASSALAGVQSTQYF.